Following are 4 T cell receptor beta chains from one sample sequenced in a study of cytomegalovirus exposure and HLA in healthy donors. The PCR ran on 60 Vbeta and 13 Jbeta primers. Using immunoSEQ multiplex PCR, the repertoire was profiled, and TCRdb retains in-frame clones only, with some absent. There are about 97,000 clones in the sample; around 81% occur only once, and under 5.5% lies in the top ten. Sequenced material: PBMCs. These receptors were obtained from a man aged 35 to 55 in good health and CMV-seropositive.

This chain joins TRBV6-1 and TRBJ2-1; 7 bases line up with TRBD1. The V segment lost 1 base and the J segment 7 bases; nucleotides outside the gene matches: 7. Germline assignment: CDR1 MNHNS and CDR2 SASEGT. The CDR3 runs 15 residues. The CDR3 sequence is CASSEGGQHGNEQFF. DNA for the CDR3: TGTGCCAGCAGTGAAGGGGGACAGCATGGGAATGAGCAGTTCTTC.

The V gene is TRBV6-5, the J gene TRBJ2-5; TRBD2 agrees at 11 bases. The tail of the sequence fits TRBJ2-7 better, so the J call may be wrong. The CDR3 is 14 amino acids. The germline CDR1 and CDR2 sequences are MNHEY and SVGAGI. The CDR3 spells CASRRLAGPYEQYF. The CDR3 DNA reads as TGTGCCAGCAGGCGACTAGCGGGACCCTACGAGCAGTACTTC.

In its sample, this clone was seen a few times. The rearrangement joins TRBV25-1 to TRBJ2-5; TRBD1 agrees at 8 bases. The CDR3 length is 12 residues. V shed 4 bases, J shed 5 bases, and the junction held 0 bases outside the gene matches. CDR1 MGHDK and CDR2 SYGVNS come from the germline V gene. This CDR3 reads CASSGTGETQYF. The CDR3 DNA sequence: TGTGCCAGCAGTGGGACAGGGGAGACCCAGTACTTC.

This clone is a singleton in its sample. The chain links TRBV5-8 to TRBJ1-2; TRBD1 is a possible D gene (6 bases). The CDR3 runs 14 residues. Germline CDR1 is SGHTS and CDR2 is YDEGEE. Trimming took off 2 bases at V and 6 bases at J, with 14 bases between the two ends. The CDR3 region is CASSLATGRDGYTF. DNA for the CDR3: TGTGCCAGCAGCTTAGCCACAGGGCGGGATGGCTACACCTTC.